This T cell receptor (beta chain) emerged from a study of blood T cell repertoires in COVID-19. Study as a whole: Samples taken during acute and convalescent COVID-19 were collected in the United States, Italy and Spain.

The data were produced by immunoSEQ multiplex PCR, yet TCRdb's version contains in-frame clones alone and is incomplete. The table shows approximately 25,000 clones, with roughly three quarters occurring only once. V trimming: 2 bases; J trimming: 4 bases; junction bases outside the gene matches: 6. The CDR3 is 15 residues long. From germline, CDR1 is MNHNS and CDR2 SASEGT. The specimen sequenced was peripheral blood. This TCR came from a man older than 75 with active or convalescent COVID-19. The gene calls are TRBV6-1 and TRBJ2-5; TRBD2 agrees at 8 bases. DNA of the CDR3: TGTGCCAGCAGTGAACCCCGCGGGGGGCGAGAGACCCAGTACTTC. Its translation is CASSEPRGGRETQYF.